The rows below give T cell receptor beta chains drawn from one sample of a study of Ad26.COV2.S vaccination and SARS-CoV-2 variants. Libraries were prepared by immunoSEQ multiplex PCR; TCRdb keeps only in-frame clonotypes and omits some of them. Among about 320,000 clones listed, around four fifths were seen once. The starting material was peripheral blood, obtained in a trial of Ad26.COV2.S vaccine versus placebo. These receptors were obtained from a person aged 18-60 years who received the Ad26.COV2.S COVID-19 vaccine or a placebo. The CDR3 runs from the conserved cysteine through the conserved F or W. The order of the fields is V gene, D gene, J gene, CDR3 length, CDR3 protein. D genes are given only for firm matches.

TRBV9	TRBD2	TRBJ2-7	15	CASSVGSGGIYEQYF
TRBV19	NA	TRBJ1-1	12	CATMDLHTEAFF
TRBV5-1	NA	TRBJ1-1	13	CASSLIGNTEAFF
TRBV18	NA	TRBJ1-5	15	CASSPPGGAGQPQHF
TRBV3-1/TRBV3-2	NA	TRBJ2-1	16	CASSHAWGGPLNEQFF
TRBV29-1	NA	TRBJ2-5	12	CSVAPIQETQYF
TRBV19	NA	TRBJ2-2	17	CASSLRTTGAIPGELFF
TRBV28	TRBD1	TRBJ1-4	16	CASSYVRGRTNEKLFF
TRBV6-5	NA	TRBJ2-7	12	CASSYSAREQYF
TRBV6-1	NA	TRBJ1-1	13	CASSEGDYTEAFF
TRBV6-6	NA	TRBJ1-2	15	CASSYSSGTLYGYTF
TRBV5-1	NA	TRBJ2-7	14	CASSRGTPPGEQYF
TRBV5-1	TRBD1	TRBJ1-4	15	CASKVGGQQNEKLFF
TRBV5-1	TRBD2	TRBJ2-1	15	CASRVEAGDYNEQFF
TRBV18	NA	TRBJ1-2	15	CASSPPGDKSYGYTF
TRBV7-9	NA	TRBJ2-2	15	CASSLGAPNTGELFF
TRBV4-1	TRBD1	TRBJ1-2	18	CASSQDPAGGYYDYGYTF
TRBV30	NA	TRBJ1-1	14	CAWSVRGGNTEAFF
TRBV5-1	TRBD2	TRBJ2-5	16	CASSLVGASGQETQYF
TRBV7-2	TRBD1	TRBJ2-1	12	CASSGSRDREFF
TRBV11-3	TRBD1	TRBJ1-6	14	CASSRGQRNSPLHF
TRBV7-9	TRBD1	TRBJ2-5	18	CASNLIGPGGSPGETQYF
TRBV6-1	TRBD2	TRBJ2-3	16	CASSEERAGGTDTQYF
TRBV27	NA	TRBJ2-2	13	CASSRAYTGELFF
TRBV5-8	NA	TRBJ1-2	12	CASSFGSYGYTF
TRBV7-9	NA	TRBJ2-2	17	CASSLVGGGDGTGELFF
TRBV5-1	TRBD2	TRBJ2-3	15	CASSWRGAVSDTQYF
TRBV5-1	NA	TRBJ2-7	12	CASSGTLGEQYF